The source of this T cell receptor (beta chain) is a study of T-cell memory formation after mild COVID-19. On the study more broadly: The TCR clusters were mostly specific to one donor. Study-level findings and limits: The authors left the SARS-CoV-2 specificity of second-wave clones peaking on day 37 unconfirmed. Mainly in CM and EM were contracting CD4+ clones; CD8+ were in EMRA.

This clonotype was seen more than once but under ten times. The antigen is undetermined. V lost 7 bases to trimming and J lost 8 bases, with 12 bases between them. The CDR3 covers 11 residues. Looked up from germline, CDR1 is SQVTM and CDR2 is ANQGSEA. TCRdb processed the 5' RACE reads anew with MiXCR; each CDR3 protein has one entry. The sample records 350,000 to 450,000 distinct CDR3 sequences, more than 20% being singletons. V usage is TRBV29-1 and J usage is TRBJ1-3, with D maybe TRBD1 (5 bases). The sequence came from an adult woman who had mild COVID-19 (a few samples of this study predate the infection). Cell type and time point are not known. The sequencing input was PBMCs or a T cell subset sorted from them (not recorded which). In DNA, the CDR3 is TGCAGCGGAGGGGCCGGAGACACCATATATTTT. Its translation is CSGGAGDTIYF.